Presented here are 10 T cell receptor beta chains from one specimen sequenced in a study of T-cell memory formation after mild COVID-19. TCRdb fed the 5' RACE reads into MiXCR, producing one record per CDR3 protein. This sample has 470,000 or so distinct CDR3 sequences; around 20% occur once, and the top ten carry roughly 8.4%. Sequencing input: PBMCs or a T cell subset sorted from them (not recorded which). These receptors originate from an adult woman who had mild COVID-19 (a few samples of this study predate the infection). Cell type and time point are not known.

The rearrangement links TRBV2 to TRBJ2-7, with 7 nucleotides matching TRBD2. V trimming: 5 bases; J trimming: 2 bases; junction bases outside the gene matches: 9. The CDR3 extends over 15 amino acids. Looked up from germline, CDR1 is SNHLY and CDR2 is FYNNEI. The CDR3 sequence: CASSLPGGTTYEQYF. The CDR3 bases are TGTGCCAGCAGTCTCCCCGGGGGGACGACCTACGAGCAGTACTTC.

This clonotype showed up many times. The genes are TRBV20-1 and TRBJ2-5; TRBD2 aligns across 7 bases. Trimming removed 0 bases from V and 8 bases from J; junction bases left unmatched: 18. Germline loops: CDR1 DFQATT, CDR2 SNEGSKA (reference sequence). This CDR3 is 17 amino acids long. The CDR3 here is CSARDAKANWGGRTQYF. As DNA, the CDR3 is TGCAGTGCTAGAGACGCCAAGGCAAATTGGGGAGGGAGAACCCAGTACTTC.

The chain couples TRBV11-2 to TRBJ2-1; D remains unclear. The CDR3 runs 12 residues. V was cut by 4 bases and J by 8 bases, with 9 bases left in between. Germline V CDR1 and CDR2: SGHAT, FQNNGV. CDR3 nucleotide sequence: TGTGCCAGCAGCTCGCTAAATCATGAGCAGTTCTTC. Translation: CASSSLNHEQFF.

This chain uses TRBV6-6 with TRBJ2-5, with 9 bases matching TRBD2. Germline trimming cut 10 bases from V and 1 base from J; bases unmatched to any gene: 7. CDR3 size: 14 residues. Germline lookup yields CDR1 MNHNY and CDR2 SVGAGI (reference sequence). This CDR3 reads CATSGRGGQETQYF. In nucleotides, the CDR3 is TGTGCCACCAGCGGGCGGGGGGGCCAAGAGACCCAGTACTTC.

The rearrangement links TRBV27 to TRBJ2-6, with 7 bases matching TRBD1. Germline V gene sequence: CDR1 MNHEY, CDR2 SMNVEV (reference sequence). This CDR3 is built from 17 residues. V dropped 4 bases and J dropped 3; count of bases not matched to a gene: 9. The CDR3 here is CASSSTLRGIGANVLTF. CDR3 DNA: TGTGCCAGCAGTTCGACCCTCAGGGGGATTGGGGCCAACGTCCTGACTTTC.

In this sample, this clonotype turned up a few times. The CDR3 sequence: CASSVDRGLEQYF. CDR3 nucleotide sequence: TGCGCCAGCAGCGTCGACAGGGGCTTGGAGCAGTACTTC. The chain has TRBV5-1 and TRBJ2-7, with 8 nucleotides matching TRBD1. Looked up from germline, CDR1 is SGHRS and CDR2 is YFSETQ. The CDR3 runs 13 residues. The ends lost 4 bases at V and 7 bases at J; junction bases unmatched: 7. Full variable domain (rest looked up from reference TRBV5-1 and TRBJ2-7): KAGVTQTPRYLIKTRGQQVTLSCSPISGHRSVSWYQQTPGQGLQFLFEYFSETQRNKGNFPGRFSGRQFSNSRSEMNVSTLELGDSALYLCASSVDRGLEQYFGPGTRLTVT.

V and J are TRBV6-5 and TRBJ2-3; 11 positions match TRBD2. The CDR3 extends over 18 amino acids. Germline V gives CDR1 MNHEY, CDR2 SVGAGI. J gave up 2 bases and V 0 bases, and 7 bases lay outside the gene matches. CDR3 in DNA: TGTGCCAGCAGTTACTCGAGACTAGCGGGACCCTTCACAGATACGCAGTATTTT. Translating it yields CASSYSRLAGPFTDTQYF.

This clonotype has at least ten counts. The junction differs from germline at one of its ends, possibly a read error. The chain recombines TRBV3-1 with TRBJ2-5; D gene uncertain. The CDR3 runs to 10 residues. Per germline, CDR1 LGHDT and CDR2 YNNKEL (reference sequence). The CDR3 DNA follows: TGTGCCAGCAGACAAGAGACCCAGTACTTC. This codes for CASRQETQYF.

The chain links TRBV5-1 to TRBJ2-5, with TRBD2 as a possible D gene (6 bases). Trimming pared 3 bases from V and 5 bases from J, leaving 11 bases between. Germline loops: CDR1 SGHRS, CDR2 YFSETQ. This CDR3 is built from 13 residues. CDR3 sequence: CASSWGLGETQYF. The CDR3 DNA reads as TGCGCCAGCAGCTGGGGACTTGGGGAGACCCAGTACTTC.

Only a few counts were recorded for this clonotype. The chain has TRBV7-9 and TRBJ2-3; no definite D call. V was pared by 3 bases and J by 4 bases, with 14 bases between. The V gene's germline CDR1 is SEHNR and CDR2 FQNEAQ (reference sequence). There are 15 residues in the CDR3. The DNA for the CDR3 is TGTGCCAGCAGCTTGGCCCGGTCCGTGGCAGATACGCAGTATTTT. This sequence encodes CASSLARSVADTQYF.